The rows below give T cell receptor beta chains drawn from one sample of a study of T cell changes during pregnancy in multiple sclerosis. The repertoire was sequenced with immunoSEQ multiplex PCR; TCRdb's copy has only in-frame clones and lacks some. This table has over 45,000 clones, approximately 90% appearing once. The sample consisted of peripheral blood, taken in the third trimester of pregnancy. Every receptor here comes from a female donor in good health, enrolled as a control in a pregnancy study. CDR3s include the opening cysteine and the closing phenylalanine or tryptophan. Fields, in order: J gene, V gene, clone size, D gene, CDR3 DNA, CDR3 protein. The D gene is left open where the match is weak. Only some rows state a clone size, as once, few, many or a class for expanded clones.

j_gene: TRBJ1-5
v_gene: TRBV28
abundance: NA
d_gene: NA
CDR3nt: TGTGCCAGCAGCCCTGACTGGGATCAGCCCCAGCATTTT
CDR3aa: CASSPDWDQPQHF

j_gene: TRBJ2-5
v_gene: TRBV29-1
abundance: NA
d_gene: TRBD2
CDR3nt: TGCAGCGTTGCTGGGACTAGCGGACAAGAGACCCAGTACTTC
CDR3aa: CSVAGTSGQETQYF

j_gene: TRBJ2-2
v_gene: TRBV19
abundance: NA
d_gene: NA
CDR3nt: TGTGCCAGTAGTATAGCAGGGCCCGGGGAGCTGTTTTTT
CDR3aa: CASSIAGPGELFF

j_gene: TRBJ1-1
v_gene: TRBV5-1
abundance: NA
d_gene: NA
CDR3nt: TGCGCCAGCAGCCCGCGAATCCGGGGGAACACTGAAGCTTTCTTT
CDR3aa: CASSPRIRGNTEAFF

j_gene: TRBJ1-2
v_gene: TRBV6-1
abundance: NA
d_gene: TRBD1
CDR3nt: TGTGCCAGCAGTGAAGGGGAGACAGGGCCCTATGGCTACACCTTC
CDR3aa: CASSEGETGPYGYTF

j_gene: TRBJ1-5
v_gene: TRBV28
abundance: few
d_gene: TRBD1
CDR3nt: TGTGCCAGCAGTTTATGGGACAGGGGACAGCCCCAGCATTTT
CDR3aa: CASSLWDRGQPQHF

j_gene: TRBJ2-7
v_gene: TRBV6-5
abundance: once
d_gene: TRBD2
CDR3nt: TGTGCCAGCAGTTACGGCGGGAGGGCCCCCTACGAGCAGTACTTC
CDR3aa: CASSYGGRAPYEQYF

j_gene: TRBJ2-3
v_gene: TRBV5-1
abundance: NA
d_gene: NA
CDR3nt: TGCGCCAGCAGCTTGACAGGACCAGGTTTGGATACGCAGTATTTT
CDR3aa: CASSLTGPGLDTQYF

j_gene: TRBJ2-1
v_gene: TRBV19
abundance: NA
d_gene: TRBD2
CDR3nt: TGTGCCAGTAGCCAGAGCGGGAGGGCGTCCTACAATGAGCAGTTCTTC
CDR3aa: CASSQSGRASYNEQFF

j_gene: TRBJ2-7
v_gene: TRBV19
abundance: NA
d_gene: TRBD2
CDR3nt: TGTGCCAGTAATACGCCGGGACTAGCTATCGAGCAGTACTTC
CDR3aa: CASNTPGLAIEQYF

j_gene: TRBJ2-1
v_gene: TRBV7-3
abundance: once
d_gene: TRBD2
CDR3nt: TGTGCCAGCAGCTCAAACACGGTAGCGGGCACCTACAATGAGCAGTTCTTC
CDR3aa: CASSSNTVAGTYNEQFF

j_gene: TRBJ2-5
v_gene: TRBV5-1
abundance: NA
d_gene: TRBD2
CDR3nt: TGCGCCAGCAGCTCCGGGACTAACCAAGAGACCCAGTACTTC
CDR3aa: CASSSGTNQETQYF

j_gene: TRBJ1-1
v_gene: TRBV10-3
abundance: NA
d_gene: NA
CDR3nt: TGTGCCATCAGTGGGACTTTCGAAGCTTTCTTT
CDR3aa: CAISGTFEAFF

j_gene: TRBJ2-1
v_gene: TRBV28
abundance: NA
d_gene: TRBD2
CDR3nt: TGTGCCAGCAATTCCCCCCAGGGTAGCGGGAGGGCCGGTGGTAATGAGCAGTTCTTC
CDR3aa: CASNSPQGSGRAGGNEQFF

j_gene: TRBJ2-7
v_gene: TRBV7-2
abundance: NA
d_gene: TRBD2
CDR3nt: TGTGCCAGCAGCTTAGAAGGGAGCGGGGGGGCTCAAAGGAGCGAGCAGTACTTC
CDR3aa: CASSLEGSGGAQRSEQYF

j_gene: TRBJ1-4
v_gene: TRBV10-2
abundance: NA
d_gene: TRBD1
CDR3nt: TGCGCCAGCAGTTTGAACAGGGGGGGTGAAGAAAAACTGTTTTTT
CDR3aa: CASSLNRGGEEKLFF

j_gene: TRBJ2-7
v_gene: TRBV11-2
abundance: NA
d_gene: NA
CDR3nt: TGTGCCAGCACCCCAGGGGTGCAGCAGTACTTC
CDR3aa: CASTPGVQQYF

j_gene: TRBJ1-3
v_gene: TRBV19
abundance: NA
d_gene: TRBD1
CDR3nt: TGTGCCAGTAGTAATTCGGGACAGGGAGGAAACACCATATATTTT
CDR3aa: CASSNSGQGGNTIYF

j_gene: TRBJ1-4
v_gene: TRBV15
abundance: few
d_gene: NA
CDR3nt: TGTGCCACCAGCTCTATCGGACAGAATGAAAAACTGTTTTTT
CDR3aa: CATSSIGQNEKLFF

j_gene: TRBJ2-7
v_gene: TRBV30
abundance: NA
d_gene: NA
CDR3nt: TGTGCCTGGAGTGTATTCGCGGAGCAGTACTTC
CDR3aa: CAWSVFAEQYF

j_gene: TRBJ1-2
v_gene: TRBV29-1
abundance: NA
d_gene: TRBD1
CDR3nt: TGCAGCGTTGGAGGGGGCAAGAGCTATGGCTACACCTTC
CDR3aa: CSVGGGKSYGYTF

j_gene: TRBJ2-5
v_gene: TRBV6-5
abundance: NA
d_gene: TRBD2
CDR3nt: TGTGCCAGCAGTTACTCCCCCCGACTAGCGGGAGGGCCACAGTACTTC
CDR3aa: CASSYSPRLAGGPQYF

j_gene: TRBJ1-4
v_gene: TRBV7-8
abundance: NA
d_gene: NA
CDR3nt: TGTGCCAGCACCGTTTATGGGGCCCATGAAAAACTGTTTTTT
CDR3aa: CASTVYGAHEKLFF

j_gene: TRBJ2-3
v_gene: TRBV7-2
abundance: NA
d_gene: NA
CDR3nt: TGTGCCAGCAGCTTTTCGGTGTCCCTAACAGATACGCAGTATTTT
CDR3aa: CASSFSVSLTDTQYF

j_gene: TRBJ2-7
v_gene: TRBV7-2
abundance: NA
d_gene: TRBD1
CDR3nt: TGTGCCAGCAGCCCCGACAGGGGTAAGCACGAGCAGTACTTC
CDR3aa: CASSPDRGKHEQYF

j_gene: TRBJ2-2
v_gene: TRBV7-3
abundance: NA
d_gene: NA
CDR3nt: TGTGCCAGCAGCTTAAACTTCTTCACCGGGGAGCTGTTTTTT
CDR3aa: CASSLNFFTGELFF

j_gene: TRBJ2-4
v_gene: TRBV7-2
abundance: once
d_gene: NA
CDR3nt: TGTGCCAGCAGCCAAGACACCCGACAGTTAGCCAAAAACATTCAGTACTTC
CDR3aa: CASSQDTRQLAKNIQYF

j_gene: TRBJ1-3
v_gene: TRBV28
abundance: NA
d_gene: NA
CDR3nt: TGTGCCAGCAGTCCCCCGGCAGGGGACATACGGGGCACCATATATTTT
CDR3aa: CASSPPAGDIRGTIYF

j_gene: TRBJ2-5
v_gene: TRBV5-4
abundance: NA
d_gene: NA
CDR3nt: TGTGCCAGCAGCTTTAGCGGAGGCCGGGAGACCCAGTACTTC
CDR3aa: CASSFSGGRETQYF

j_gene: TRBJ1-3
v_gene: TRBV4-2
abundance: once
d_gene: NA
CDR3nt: TGTGCCAGCAGCCAAGAGAGTATGGCGTCGCCGGGTCCTGGAAACACCATATATTTT
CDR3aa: CASSQESMASPGPGNTIYF

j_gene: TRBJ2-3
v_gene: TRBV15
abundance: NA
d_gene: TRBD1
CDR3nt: TGTGCCACCAGCAGAGATCCATGGACAGGGGTGGATACGCAGTATTTT
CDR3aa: CATSRDPWTGVDTQYF

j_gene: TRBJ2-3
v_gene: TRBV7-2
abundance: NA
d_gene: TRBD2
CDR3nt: TGTGCCAGCAGCTTAGATCTAGCGGGGGGTACAGATACGCAGTATTTT
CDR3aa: CASSLDLAGGTDTQYF

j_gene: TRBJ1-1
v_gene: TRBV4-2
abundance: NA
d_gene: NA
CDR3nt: TGTGCCAGCAGCCAAGGGGTCGGGGTAACGAACACTGAAGCTTTCTTT
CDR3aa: CASSQGVGVTNTEAFF

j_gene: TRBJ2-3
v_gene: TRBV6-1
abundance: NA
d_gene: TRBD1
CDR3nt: TGTGCCAGCAGTGCCAATACCGCTTTACAGGGGGCGTCGGCAGATACGCAGTATTTT
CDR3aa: CASSANTALQGASADTQYF

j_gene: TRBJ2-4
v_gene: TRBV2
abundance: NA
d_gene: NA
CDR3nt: TGTGCCATCGCGGCCCCCCCCAAAAACATTCAGTACTTC
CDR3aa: CAIAAPPKNIQYF

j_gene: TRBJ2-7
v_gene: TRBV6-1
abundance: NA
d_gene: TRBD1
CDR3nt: TGTGCCACTAACAGGGGGCAGGACGAGCAGTACTTC
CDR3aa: CATNRGQDEQYF

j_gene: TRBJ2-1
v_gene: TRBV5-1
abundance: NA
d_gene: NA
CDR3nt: TGCGCCAGCAGCTTCCAGACAGGTTCTAGGTACAATGAGCAGTTCTTC
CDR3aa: CASSFQTGSRYNEQFF

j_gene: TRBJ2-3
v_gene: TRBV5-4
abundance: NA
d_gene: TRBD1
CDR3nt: TGTGCCAGCAGCGCCCCGGGGACAGGGGTAGCAGATACGCAGTATTTT
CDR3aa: CASSAPGTGVADTQYF

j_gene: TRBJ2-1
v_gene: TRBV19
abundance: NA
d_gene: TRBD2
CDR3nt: TGTGCCAGCTCCTTTGGGGCCTTCCCTTGGCGGGAGGTCGATGAGCAGTTCTTC
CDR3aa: CASSFGAFPWREVDEQFF

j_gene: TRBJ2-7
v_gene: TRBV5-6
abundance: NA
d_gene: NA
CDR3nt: TGTGCCAGCAGCCGTACCGGGAGTGGACGGGAGCAGTACTTC
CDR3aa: CASSRTGSGREQYF

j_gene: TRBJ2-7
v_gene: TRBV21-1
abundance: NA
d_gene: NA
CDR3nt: TGTGCCAGCAGCTCCCCGAGGGTAGGACCCAAGCTCTACGAGCAGTACTTC
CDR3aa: CASSSPRVGPKLYEQYF

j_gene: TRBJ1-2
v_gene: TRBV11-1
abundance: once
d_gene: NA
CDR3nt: TGTGCCAGCAGCAACACCGACAGTGCCAACTATGGCTACACCTTC
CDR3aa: CASSNTDSANYGYTF

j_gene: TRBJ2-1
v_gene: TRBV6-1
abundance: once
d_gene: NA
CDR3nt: TGTGCCAGCAGTAGAGGTAGCCGGGAGAGTGGGGTCTTC
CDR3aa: CASSRGSRESGVF

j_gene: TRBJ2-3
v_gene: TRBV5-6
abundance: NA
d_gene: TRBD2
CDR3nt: TGTGCCAGCAGCTTGGAATGGGGAGGGCTAGGCCCGGATACGCAGTATTTT
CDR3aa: CASSLEWGGLGPDTQYF

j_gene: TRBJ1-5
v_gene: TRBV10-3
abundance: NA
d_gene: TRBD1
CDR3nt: TGTGCCATCAGCCCGGGACAGCAGGGACAGCCCCAGCATTTT
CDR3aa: CAISPGQQGQPQHF

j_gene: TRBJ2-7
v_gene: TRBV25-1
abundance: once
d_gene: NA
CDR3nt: TGTGCCAGCAGTCTTGGGGAGGCGAACGAGCAGTACTTC
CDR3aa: CASSLGEANEQYF

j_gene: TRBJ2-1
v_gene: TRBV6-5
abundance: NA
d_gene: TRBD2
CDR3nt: TGTGCCAGCAGTCCAAGCGGGAGCTCCTACAATGAGCAGTTCTTC
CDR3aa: CASSPSGSSYNEQFF

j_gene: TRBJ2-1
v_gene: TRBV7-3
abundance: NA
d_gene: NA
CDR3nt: TGTGCCAGCAGCCTGTACGGGGAAGAGCAGTTCTTC
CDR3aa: CASSLYGEEQFF

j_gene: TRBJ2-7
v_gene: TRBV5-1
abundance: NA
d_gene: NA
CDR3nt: TGCGCCAGCAGCTTAGGACAGAACAACGAGCAGTACTTC
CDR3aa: CASSLGQNNEQYF

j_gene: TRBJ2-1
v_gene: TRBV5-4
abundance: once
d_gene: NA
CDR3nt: TGTGCCAGCAGCTTGGGACACTCTCGGGAGCAGTTCTTC
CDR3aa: CASSLGHSREQFF

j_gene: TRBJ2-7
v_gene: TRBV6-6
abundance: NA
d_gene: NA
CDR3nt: TGTGCCAGCAGTTACTCTGCCTCCAAGAGCACCTACGAGCAGTACTTC
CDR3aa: CASSYSASKSTYEQYF

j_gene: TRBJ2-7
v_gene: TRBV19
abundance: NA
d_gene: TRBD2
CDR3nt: TGTGCCAGTAGTATGAGGGTAGCGGGAGACGAGCAGTACTTC
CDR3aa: CASSMRVAGDEQYF

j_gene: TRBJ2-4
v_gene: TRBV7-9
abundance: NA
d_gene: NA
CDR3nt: TGTGCCAGCAGTCCCCGTCAATTCGGGGCCAAAAACATTCAGTACTTC
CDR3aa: CASSPRQFGAKNIQYF

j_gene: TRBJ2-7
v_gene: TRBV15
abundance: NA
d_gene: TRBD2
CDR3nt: TGTGCCACCAGCAGAGTTCGCGGGGGGGAGCAGTACTTC
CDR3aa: CATSRVRGGEQYF

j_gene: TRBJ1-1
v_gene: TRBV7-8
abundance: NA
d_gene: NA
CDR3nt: TGTGCCAGCAGCCCCTGGGGGGGGGACACTGAAGCTTTCTTT
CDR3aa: CASSPWGGDTEAFF

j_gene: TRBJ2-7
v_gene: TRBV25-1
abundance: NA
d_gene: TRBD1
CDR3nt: TGTGCCAGTTCGTCAGGGGGCTACTCCTACGAGCAGTACTTC
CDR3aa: CASSSGGYSYEQYF